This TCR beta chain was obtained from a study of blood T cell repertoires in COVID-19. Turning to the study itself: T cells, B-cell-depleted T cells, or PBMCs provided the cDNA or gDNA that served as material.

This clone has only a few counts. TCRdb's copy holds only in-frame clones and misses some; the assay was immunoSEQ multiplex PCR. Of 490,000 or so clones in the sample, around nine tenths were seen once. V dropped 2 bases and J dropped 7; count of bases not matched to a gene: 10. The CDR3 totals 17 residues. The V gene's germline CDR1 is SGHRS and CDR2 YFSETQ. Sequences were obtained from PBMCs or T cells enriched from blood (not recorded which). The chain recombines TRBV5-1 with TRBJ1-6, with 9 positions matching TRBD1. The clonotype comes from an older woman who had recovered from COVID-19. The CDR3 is CASSLSPGQGMNSPLHF. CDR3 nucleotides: TGCGCCAGCAGCTTATCCCCGGGACAGGGCATGAATTCACCCCTCCACTTT.